These T cell receptor beta chains were read from a single sample in a study of blood T cell repertoires in COVID-19. Profiled with immunoSEQ multiplex PCR; TCRdb holds only in-frame clones, not every one. Among over 70,000 clones listed, around four fifths were seen once. Material for sequencing was peripheral blood. Receptor source: an elderly woman with acute or convalescent COVID-19. Both conserved end residues are part of each CDR3. Each record gives: J gene, V gene, CDR3 protein.

J: TRBJ2-7; V: TRBV7-2; CDR3: CASSRSSYEQYF
J: TRBJ2-1; V: TRBV11-2; CDR3: CASSLVRGGYNEQLF
J: TRBJ2-3; V: TRBV9; CDR3: CASSLPGADTQYF
J: TRBJ1-4; V: TRBV28; CDR3: CASSSEGVTNEKLFF
J: TRBJ1-2; V: TRBV30; CDR3: CAWGDRGLGGYTF
J: TRBJ2-1; V: TRBV5-1; CDR3: CASSSGHTNYNEQFF
J: TRBJ1-1; V: TRBV24-1; CDR3: CATSDQADEAFF
J: TRBJ1-5; V: TRBV7-9; CDR3: CASSRTGYNQPQHF
J: TRBJ1-2; V: TRBV12-3/TRBV12-4; CDR3: CASTNRGRGYTF
J: TRBJ2-3; V: TRBV28; CDR3: CASSNAGTGASSQYF
J: TRBJ1-2; V: TRBV28; CDR3: CASSLRGGYGYTF
J: TRBJ2-1; V: TRBV5-4; CDR3: CASAPGGQQSYNEQFF
J: TRBJ1-2; V: TRBV5-1; CDR3: CASSLVGQGDDGYTF
J: TRBJ2-2; V: TRBV6-6; CDR3: CASINGYVANTGELFF
J: TRBJ1-4; V: TRBV6-2/TRBV6-3; CDR3: CASSTDLPTGTASRNSEKLFF
J: TRBJ2-3; V: TRBV9; CDR3: CASSPPPRGFTDTQYF
J: TRBJ2-3; V: TRBV29-1; CDR3: CSVPGQGVTDTQYF
J: TRBJ1-2; V: TRBV6-2/TRBV6-3; CDR3: CASSRPGQQTNTF
J: TRBJ2-5; V: TRBV29-1; CDR3: CSVAGGPLGETQYF
J: TRBJ1-1; V: TRBV18; CDR3: CASSALTGTGRDTEAFF
J: TRBJ1-4; V: TRBV2; CDR3: CASRTQGRENEKLFF
J: TRBJ2-2; V: TRBV6-2/TRBV6-3; CDR3: CASSQEVPELFF
J: TRBJ2-2; V: TRBV19; CDR3: CASSPAGHTAANTGELFF
J: TRBJ2-7; V: TRBV4-3; CDR3: CASSQGVNRAYEQYF
J: TRBJ1-2; V: TRBV5-1; CDR3: CASSNRGLGYTF
J: TRBJ2-3; V: TRBV5-1; CDR3: CASSLGYGVERGTDTQYF
J: TRBJ2-1; V: TRBV7-2; CDR3: CASSFDRANEQFF
J: TRBJ1-3; V: TRBV5-4; CDR3: CASRLQGSAGNTIYF
J: TRBJ2-7; V: TRBV4-2; CDR3: CASSKGRDRSYEQYF
J: TRBJ2-7; V: TRBV9; CDR3: CASSVVPSGGYHEQYF
J: TRBJ1-3; V: TRBV7-2; CDR3: CASSFTGNTIYF
J: TRBJ2-5; V: TRBV4-1; CDR3: CASSQEVWALNQETQYF
J: TRBJ2-3; V: TRBV6-6; CDR3: CASSLLLSDTQYF
J: TRBJ2-7; V: TRBV9; CDR3: CASSEGLADSYEQYF
J: TRBJ1-6; V: TRBV3-1/TRBV3-2; CDR3: CASSQEPGANNSPLHF
J: TRBJ2-2; V: TRBV4-1; CDR3: CASSQVLSNTGELFF
J: TRBJ1-4; V: TRBV5-1; CDR3: CASSLAGTGDNEKLFF
J: TRBJ1-1; V: TRBV7-3; CDR3: CASSSQENTEAFF
J: TRBJ1-1; V: TRBV29-1; CDR3: CSSLPQGAEAFF
J: TRBJ2-6; V: TRBV10-1; CDR3: CASTQGSGANVLTF
J: TRBJ1-1; V: TRBV7-2; CDR3: CASSLTRTMGTEAFF
J: TRBJ2-7; V: TRBV6-5; CDR3: CASSYPGGGYYEQYF
J: TRBJ2-3; V: TRBV10-3; CDR3: CAIRSGGLTDTQYF
J: TRBJ1-4; V: TRBV7-2; CDR3: CASSSTLEEKLFF
J: TRBJ2-1; V: TRBV24-1; CDR3: CATSDLQAEQFF
J: TRBJ1-2; V: TRBV10-3; CDR3: CASYRGLSYGYTF